This TCR beta chain comes out of a study of PD-1 blockade in classical Hodgkin lymphoma. Study-wide points: Healthy donors were reported to have higher baseline TCR diversity than newly diagnosed patients. Factors driving the repertoire differences, possibly disease activity or prior therapy, remain undefined.

TCRdb's table, derived via immunoSEQ multiplex PCR, lists solely in-frame clones and lacks some. Among 30,000 to 40,000 clones listed, 75% to 90% were seen once. Worth noting for this clone: Its target is unknown.

Time point reported: newly diagnosed, previously untreated cHL patient sample. Magnetic depletion of unwanted cells isolated CD4+ T cells from thawed PBMCs. PBMCs representing newly diagnosed, untreated classical Hodgkin lymphoma functioned as the comparison. V was pared by 6 bases and J by 2 bases, with 6 bases of the junction left unmatched. Germline V gene lookup returns CDR1 LNHDA and CDR2 SQIVND (reference sequence). CDR3 size: 16 residues. This chain links TRBV19 with TRBJ2-1; TRBD1 matches 11 bases. Sample: CD4+ T cells from blood. The sequence was obtained from a human donor with classical Hodgkin lymphoma. In DNA form, the CDR3 reads TGTGCCAGTAGGGTTTTGGACAGGGGGCCCTACAATGAGCAGTTCTTC. This translates into CASRVLDRGPYNEQFF.